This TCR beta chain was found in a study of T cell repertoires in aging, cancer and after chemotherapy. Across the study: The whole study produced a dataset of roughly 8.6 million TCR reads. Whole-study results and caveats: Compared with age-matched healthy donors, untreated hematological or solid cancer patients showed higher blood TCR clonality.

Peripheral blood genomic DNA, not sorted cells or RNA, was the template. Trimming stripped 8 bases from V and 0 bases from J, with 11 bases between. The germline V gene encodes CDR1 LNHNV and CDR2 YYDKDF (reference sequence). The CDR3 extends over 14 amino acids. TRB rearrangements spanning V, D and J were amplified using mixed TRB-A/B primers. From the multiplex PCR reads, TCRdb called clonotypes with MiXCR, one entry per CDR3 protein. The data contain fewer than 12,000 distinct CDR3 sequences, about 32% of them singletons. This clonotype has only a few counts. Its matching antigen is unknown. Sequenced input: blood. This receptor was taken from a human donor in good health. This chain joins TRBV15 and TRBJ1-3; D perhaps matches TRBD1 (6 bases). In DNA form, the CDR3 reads TGTGCCACCCAAAGCAGGGGCTCTGGAAACACCATATATTTT. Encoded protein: CATQSRGSGNTIYF.